This T cell receptor beta chain was captured in a study of beta chain features in type 1 diabetes. The germline V gene has CDR1 LNHDA and CDR2 SQIVND (reference sequence). The length of the CDR3 is 13 residues. The germline V and J ends were trimmed by 2 bases and 2 bases, with 7 bases remaining between them. This clone was observed a handful of times. Antigen specificity is unknown. Regarding the study as a whole: Naive, central memory and regulatory TCRB repertoires appeared more similar among patients than healthy donors.

All of the isolated RNA was reverse transcribed, so expressed TCRB transcripts were sequenced. Sequenced by immunoSEQ multiplex PCR; TCRdb stores in-frame clones only, minus some. The sample lists about 230,000 clones, around 10% occurring once. The rearrangement links TRBV19 to TRBJ2-7, with TRBD1 as a possible D gene (5 bases). Sequencing was performed on naive CD4+ T cells from blood. This TCR was sampled from a woman under 30 in good health. CDR3 bases: TGTGCCAGTAGTATAAAGGGGCCCTACGAGCAGTACTTC. It codes for CASSIKGPYEQYF.